This T cell receptor beta chain was captured by sequencing in a study of graft-versus-host responses after intestinal transplantation. About the research overall: Recipients got multivisceral, liver-intestinal, or isolated intestinal transplants. Recipients uniformly received anti-thymocyte globulin induction, followed by tacrolimus and steroids for 3 to 4 years.

Clones were read by immunoSEQ multiplex PCR, and TCRdb kept only the in-frame ones, dropping some. The profile shows 35,000 to 45,000 clones, 90% to 95% of them singletons. Details on this clone: What it recognizes is unknown.

Study-wide results and limits: GvH clones turned up in recipient marrow; some had shown up first in ileum or blood.

The V gene's germline CDR1 is SGHAT and CDR2 FQDESV (reference sequence). The V and J ends lost 3 bases and 5 bases respectively, with 11 bases between them. The CDR3 consists of 13 residues. The sequence derives from a human donor who was the organ donor for an intestinal transplant. This sample comprised unstimulated CD8+ T cells sorted from spleen or lymph node cells, obtained before transplant. This chain uses TRBV11-1 with TRBJ2-7, with D uncertain. The CDR3 DNA is TGTGCCAGCAGCTTTACCCCGAAAGACGAGCAGTACTTC. It translates to CASSFTPKDEQYF.